The clone carrying this TCR beta chain was observed at least ten times. Its matching antigen is unknown. TCRdb called the 5' RACE reads again in MiXCR, with one record for every CDR3 protein. The profile shows hundreds of thousands of distinct CDR3 sequences, around 20% of them singletons. The CDR3 covers 13 residues. Germline CDR1 SGHAT, CDR2 FQNNGV. V was clipped by 6 bases and J by 4 bases, with 12 bases between them. This specimen comes from a study of identical twins. Overall study findings and caveats: It was cross-sectional statistical analysis, not following the same donors, that the conclusions relied on.

The same data also went into a second study, on T cells expressing NK-cell markers. In that study: One of eight sequenced donors was HCMV-seronegative; the other seven were seropositive.

This TCR derives from a woman aged 18-29 years in good health. The chain couples TRBV11-2 to TRBJ1-2; D unresolved. Sequencing was performed on PBMCs. In nucleotides, the CDR3 is TGTGCCAGCAGGGAGGAACAGAGCTATGGCTACACCTTC. Residues: CASREEQSYGYTF.